Listed below are T cell receptor beta chains from one sample, sequenced in a study of tumor-infiltrating lymphocytes in primary liver carcinoma. TCRdb ran MiXCR on the multiplex PCR reads and lists one entry per CDR3 protein. Of about 200,000 distinct CDR3 sequences in the sample, roughly two thirds are singletons; the top ten hold 5.5% to 9%. What was sequenced was peripheral blood. Every receptor here comes from a woman in her fifties or sixties with primary liver carcinoma and hepatitis B virus infection. Each CDR3 is given with its conserved first and last residue. The D gene is left open where the match is weak. Expanded clones are given a class, and other clones once, few, many or no size at all.

j_gene | d_gene | v_gene | abundance | CDR3aa | CDR3nt
TRBJ2-2 | TRBD1 | TRBV28 | - | CVSSLKYTRGLSAGELSF | TGTGTCAGCAGTTTAAAGTATACCAGGGGGTTGAGCGCCGGGGAGCTGTCTTTT
TRBJ1-5 | TRBD1 | TRBV6-1 | many | CASSDPTGQGFSNQPQHF | TGTGCCAGCAGTGATCCCACGGGACAGGGCTTTAGCAATCAGCCCCAGCATTTT
TRBJ2-6 | - | TRBV11-2 | once | CASTSVLSPTSGANVLTF | TGTGCCAGCACCTCAGTACTATCGCCGACCTCTGGGGCCAACGTCCTGACTTTC
TRBJ2-3 | - | TRBV6-1 | many | CASTPSRLGTDTQYF | TGTGCCAGCACCCCATCCCGCCTCGGCACAGATACGCAGTATTTT
TRBJ2-4 | TRBD2 | TRBV7-8 | many | CASSPTSGTNIQYF | TGTGCCAGCAGCCCGACTAGCGGGACGAACATTCAGTACTTC
TRBJ2-3 | - | TRBV4-2 | once | CASSQDQAIGLYTQYF | TGTGCCAGCAGCCAAGATCAGGCTATCGGACTTTATACGCAGTATTTT
TRBJ2-7 | TRBD2 | TRBV6-2/TRBV6-3 | many | CASSSLTSGSRRGEQYF | TGTGCCAGCAGTTCGCTGACTAGCGGGAGTAGACGGGGCGAGCAGTACTTC
TRBJ2-7 | TRBD2 | TRBV30 | - | CATERTSGSFSYEQYF | TGTGCCACGGAGAGGACTAGCGGATCGTTCTCCTACGAGCAGTACTTC
TRBJ1-1 | - | TRBV29-1 | many | CSVVRDGTEAFF | TGCAGCGTTGTAAGGGATGGGACTGAAGCTTTCTTT
TRBJ2-7 | - | TRBV11-2 | many | CASTPSRSANYEQYF | TGTGCCAGCACCCCCTCCCGGAGCGCCAACTACGAGCAGTACTTC
TRBJ2-3 | TRBD1 | TRBV2 | - | CASMVTTGADTQYF | TGTGCCAGCATGGTTACCACAGGGGCAGATACGCAGTATTTT
TRBJ1-3 | - | TRBV12-3/TRBV12-4 | few | CASNFGVFGNTIYF | TGTGCCAGCAACTTTGGGGTATTTGGAAACACCATATATTTT
TRBJ2-1 | - | TRBV28 | - | CASSFGDGPRGYNEQFF | TGTGCCAGCAGTTTTGGCGACGGACCCCGGGGCTACAATGAGCAGTTCTTC
TRBJ2-5 | TRBD2 | TRBV6-1 | many | CASSVLAGGVLQETQYF | TGTGCCAGCAGTGTATTAGCGGGAGGGGTCCTACAAGAGACCCAGTACTTC
TRBJ2-4 | - | TRBV5-1 | few | CASSPGTAKNIQYF | TGCGCCAGCAGCCCTGGGACGGCCAAAAACATTCAGTACTTC
TRBJ2-1 | - | TRBV30 | - | CARGYDEQFF | TGTGCCCGGGGTTACGATGAGCAGTTCTTC
TRBJ2-7 | - | TRBV11-2 | - | CASSLNSGGVEQYF | TGTGCCAGCAGCTTAAATTCGGGTGGGGTTGAGCAGTACTTC
TRBJ2-1 | TRBD2 | TRBV7-8 | once | CASSKGGASGWSSYNEQFF | TGTGCCAGCAGCAAAGGAGGGGCTAGCGGGTGGAGCTCCTACAATGAGCAGTTCTTC
TRBJ2-3 | TRBD2 | TRBV11-2 | - | CASGPSATSTDTQCF | TGTGCCAGCGGGCCCTCTGCGACTAGCACAGACACGCAGTGTTTT
TRBJ1-2 | - | TRBV5-1 | - | CASSLGSAGKGGYTF | TGCGCCAGCAGCTTGGGGTCGGCAGGGAAGGGTGGCTACACCTTC
TRBJ1-2 | TRBD1 | TRBV30 | - | CAWGQGWEGYTF | TGTGCCTGGGGACAGGGATGGGAGGGCTACACCTTC
TRBJ2-7 | - | TRBV5-1 | - | CASSLAGAHEQYF | TGCGCCAGCAGCTTGGCGGGAGCACACGAGCAGTACTTC
TRBJ2-7 | TRBD2 | TRBV12-3/TRBV12-4 | many | CASSAAGGRSYEQYF | TGTGCCAGCAGCGCCGCGGGAGGGCGGTCGTACGAGCAGTACTTC
TRBJ1-2 | - | TRBV11-2 | - | CASCSVQPSRGGYTF | TGTGCCAGCTGCTCAGTACAGCCAAGCAGAGGCGGCTACACCTTC
TRBJ2-7 | TRBD2 | TRBV11-1 | - | CASSSLGGTTYEQYF | TGTGCCAGTTCCTCTCTCGGCGGGACTACCTACGAGCAATACTTC
TRBJ2-1 | TRBD2 | TRBV29-1 | medium-sized | CSVGRGGEQFF | TGCAGCGTGGGCCGGGGGGGTGAGCAGTTCTTC
TRBJ2-5 | TRBD2 | TRBV6-2/TRBV6-3 | once | CASSTGLVGEQGTQYF | TGTGCCAGCAGTACTGGACTAGTGGGGGAACAAGGGACCCAGTACTTC
TRBJ2-3 | - | TRBV6-5 | many | CASRSKRGTDTQYF | TGTGCCAGCAGGTCAAAGCGGGGCACAGATACGCAGTATTTT
TRBJ2-1 | TRBD2 | TRBV29-1 | few | CSGSATSGSVFF | TGCAGCGGATCCGCTACAAGCGGGAGCGTGTTCTTC
TRBJ2-5 | TRBD2 | TRBV19 | - | CASSRGGTGQETQYF | TGTGCCAGTAGTCGCGGGGGTACCGGCCAAGAGACCCAGTACTTC
TRBJ1-4 | - | TRBV11-3 | - | CVSSRTGRGLNEKLFF | TGTGTCAGCAGCCGAACAGGACGGGGCCTTAATGAAAAACTGTTTTTT
TRBJ2-5 | - | TRBV6-6 | - | CASSYPRGGGETQYF | TGTGCCAGCAGTTACCCGAGGGGTGGAGGAGAGACCCAGTACTTC
TRBJ2-7 | - | TRBV6-2/TRBV6-3 | many | CASSYGGALAYEQYF | TGTGCCAGCAGTTACGGGGGGGCCCTCGCCTACGAGCAGTACTTC
TRBJ2-3 | - | TRBV28 | - | CASSLGLLTDTQYF | TGTGCCAGCAGCCTGGGACTTCTTACAGATACGCAGTATTTT
TRBJ1-3 | - | TRBV6-5 | few | CASSCYSGNTIYF | TGTGCCAGCAGTTGCTATTCTGGAAACACCATATATTTT
TRBJ2-2 | - | TRBV6-5 | many | CASSYESWAGELFF | TGTGCCAGCAGTTACGAGAGTTGGGCCGGGGAGCTGTTTTTT
TRBJ2-3 | TRBD1 | TRBV28 | few | CASSDRVLTDTQYF | TGTGCCAGCAGTGACAGGGTTCTCACAGATACGCAGTATTTT
TRBJ2-1 | TRBD1 | TRBV7-8 | - | CGSSSDRGHEQFF | TGTGGCAGCAGCAGTGACAGGGGTCACGAGCAGTTCTTC
TRBJ1-3 | - | TRBV5-4 | many | CASSRDKRINTIYF | TGTGCCAGCAGCCGGGACAAAAGAATAAACACCATATATTTT
TRBJ2-1 | TRBD1 | TRBV4-1 | - | CASILTQGAGVYNEQFF | TGCGCCAGTATCCTCACACAGGGGGCTGGGGTATATAATGAGCAGTTCTTC
TRBJ2-6 | - | TRBV11-2 | once | CANSLAVQRGANVLTF | TGTGCCAACAGTTTAGCTGTTCAACGCGGGGCCAACGTCCTGACTTTC
TRBJ1-1 | - | TRBV6-6 | - | CASSYPGTVNTEAFF | TGTGCCAGCAGTTACCCCGGGACGGTGAACACTGAAGCTTTCTTT
TRBJ2-3 | TRBD2 | TRBV11-2 | - | CASSLFVAGSTDTQYF | TGTGCCAGCAGCCTGTTTGTAGCGGGATCCACAGATACGCAGTATTTT
TRBJ2-3 | TRBD2 | TRBV5-4 | many | CASSYQLTSGGTDTQYF | TGTGCCAGCAGCTACCAGCTGACTAGCGGAGGCACAGATACGCAGTATTTT
TRBJ1-6 | - | TRBV7-9 | - | CASTLPAVGSPLHF | TGTGCCAGCACTCTTCCGGCCGTCGGTTCACCCCTCCACTTT
TRBJ1-2 | - | TRBV6-5 | - | CASSYSSVSYAAPVIGYGYSF | TGTGCCAGCAGTTACTCTTCAGTTAGCTACGCGGCCCCCGTAATAGGCTACGGCTACTCCTTC